The clone carrying this T cell receptor beta chain was recorded a few times. Trimming removed 4 bases from V and 5 bases from J; junction bases left unmatched: 4. The germline V gene has CDR1 MNHEY and CDR2 SVGAGI. The CDR3 has 14 amino acids. This sample is part of a study of T-cell memory formation after mild COVID-19. TCRdb itself ran the 5' RACE reads through MiXCR, one entry per CDR3 protein. The top ten clones hold around 1.9% of a sample with some 190,000 distinct CDR3 sequences, about a sixth of them seen once. The sample consisted of PBMCs or a T cell subset sorted from them (not recorded which). This chain joins TRBV6-5 and TRBJ1-1, with 10 positions matching TRBD1. The receptor was derived from an adult woman who had mild COVID-19 (a few samples of this study predate the infection). Cell type and time point are not known. The DNA for the CDR3 is TGTGCCAGCAGTTGGACAGGGGGAGCGACTGAAGCTTTCTTT. Encoded protein: CASSWTGGATEAFF.